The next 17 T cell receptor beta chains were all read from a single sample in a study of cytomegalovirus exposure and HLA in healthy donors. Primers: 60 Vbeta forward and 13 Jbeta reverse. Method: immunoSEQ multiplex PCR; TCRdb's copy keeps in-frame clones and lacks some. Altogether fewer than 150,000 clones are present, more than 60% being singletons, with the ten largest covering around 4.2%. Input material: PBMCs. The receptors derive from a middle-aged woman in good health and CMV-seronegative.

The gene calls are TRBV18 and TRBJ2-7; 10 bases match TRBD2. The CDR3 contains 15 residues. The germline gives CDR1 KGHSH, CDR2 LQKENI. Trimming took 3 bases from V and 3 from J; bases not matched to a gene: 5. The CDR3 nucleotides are TGTGCCAGCTCACCGGCTAGCGGGGGCGACTACGAGCAGTACTTC. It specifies CASSPASGGDYEQYF.

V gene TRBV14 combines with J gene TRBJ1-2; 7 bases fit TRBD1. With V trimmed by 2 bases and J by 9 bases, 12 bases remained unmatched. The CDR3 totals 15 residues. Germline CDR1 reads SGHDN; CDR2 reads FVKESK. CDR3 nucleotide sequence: TGTGCCAGCAGCCAATTTCAGACAGGGCCCAAGCGCTACACCTTC. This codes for CASSQFQTGPKRYTF.

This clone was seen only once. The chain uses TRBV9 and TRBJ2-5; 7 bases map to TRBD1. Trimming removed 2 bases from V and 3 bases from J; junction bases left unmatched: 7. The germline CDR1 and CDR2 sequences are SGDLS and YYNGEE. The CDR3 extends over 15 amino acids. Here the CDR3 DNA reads TGTGCCAGCAGCGTGGGGACAGCCTACGAAGAGACCCAGTACTTC. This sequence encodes CASSVGTAYEETQYF.

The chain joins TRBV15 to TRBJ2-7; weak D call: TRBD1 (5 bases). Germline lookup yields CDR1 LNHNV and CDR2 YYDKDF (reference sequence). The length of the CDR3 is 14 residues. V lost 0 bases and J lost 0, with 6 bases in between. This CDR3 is CATSRDRASYEQYF. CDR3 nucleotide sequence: TGTGCCACCAGCAGAGACAGGGCCTCCTACGAGCAGTACTTC.

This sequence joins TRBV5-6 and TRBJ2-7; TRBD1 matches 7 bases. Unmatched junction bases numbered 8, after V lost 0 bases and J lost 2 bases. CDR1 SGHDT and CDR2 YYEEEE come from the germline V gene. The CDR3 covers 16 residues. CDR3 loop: CASSLDGQDRPYEQYF. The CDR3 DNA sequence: TGTGCCAGCAGCTTGGACGGACAGGACCGGCCCTACGAGCAGTACTTC.

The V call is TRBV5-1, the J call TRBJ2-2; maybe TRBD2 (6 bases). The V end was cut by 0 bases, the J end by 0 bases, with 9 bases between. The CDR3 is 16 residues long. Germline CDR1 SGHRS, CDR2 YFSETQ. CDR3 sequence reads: CASSLGTNANTGELFF. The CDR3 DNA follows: TGCGCCAGCAGCTTGGGGACTAACGCGAACACCGGGGAGCTGTTTTTT.

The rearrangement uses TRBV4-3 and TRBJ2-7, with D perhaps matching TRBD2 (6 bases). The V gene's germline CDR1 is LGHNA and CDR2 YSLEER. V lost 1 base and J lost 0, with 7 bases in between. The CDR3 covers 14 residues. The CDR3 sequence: CASSQVAVSYEQYF. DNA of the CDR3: TGCGCCAGCAGCCAAGTAGCGGTCTCCTACGAGCAGTACTTC.

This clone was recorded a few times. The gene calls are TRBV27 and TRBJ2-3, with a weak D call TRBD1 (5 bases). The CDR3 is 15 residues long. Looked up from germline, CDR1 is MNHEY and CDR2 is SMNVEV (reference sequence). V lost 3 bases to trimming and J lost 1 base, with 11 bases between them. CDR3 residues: CASSFQPTGTDTQYF. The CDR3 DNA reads TGTGCCAGCAGTTTTCAGCCGACAGGCACAGATACGCAGTATTTT.

In DNA form, the CDR3 reads TGTGCCAGCAGCCCGGGAGGCCCCGGGACGGGCCAAGAGACCCAGTACTTC. Translation gives CASSPGGPGTGQETQYF. The chain has TRBV11-3 and TRBJ2-5; 7 bases are a match to TRBD2. Germline-derived CDR1 and CDR2 are SGHNT and YENEEA. V lost 5 bases to trimming and J lost 1 base; unmatched junction nucleotides: 13. This CDR3 comprises 17 residues. The whole variable domain, filled in from reference TRBV11-3 and TRBJ2-5, reads EAGVVQSPRYKIIEKKQPVAFWCNPISGHNTLYWYLQNLGQGPELLIRYENEEAVDDSQLPKDRFSAERLKGVDSTLKIQPAELGDSAVYLCASSPGGPGTGQETQYFGPGTRLLVL.

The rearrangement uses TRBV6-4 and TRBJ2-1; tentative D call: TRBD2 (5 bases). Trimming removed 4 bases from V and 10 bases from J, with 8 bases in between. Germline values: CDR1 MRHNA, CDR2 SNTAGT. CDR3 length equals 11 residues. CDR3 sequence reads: CASSAGREQFF. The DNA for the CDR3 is TGTGCCAGCAGTGCTGGGAGAGAGCAGTTCTTC.

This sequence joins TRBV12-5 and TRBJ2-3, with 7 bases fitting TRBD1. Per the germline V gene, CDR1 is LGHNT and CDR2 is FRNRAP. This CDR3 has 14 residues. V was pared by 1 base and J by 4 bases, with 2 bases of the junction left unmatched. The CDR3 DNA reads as TGTGCTAGTGGTTTGGGAACAGGGGCAGATACGCAGTATTTT. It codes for CASGLGTGADTQYF.

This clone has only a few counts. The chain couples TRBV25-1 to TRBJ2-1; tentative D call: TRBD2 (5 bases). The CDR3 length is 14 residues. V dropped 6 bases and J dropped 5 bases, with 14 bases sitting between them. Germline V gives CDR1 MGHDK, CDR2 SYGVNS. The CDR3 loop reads CASRRVAGDNEQFF. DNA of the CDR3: TGTGCCAGCAGGAGGGTGGCCGGGGACAATGAGCAGTTCTTC.

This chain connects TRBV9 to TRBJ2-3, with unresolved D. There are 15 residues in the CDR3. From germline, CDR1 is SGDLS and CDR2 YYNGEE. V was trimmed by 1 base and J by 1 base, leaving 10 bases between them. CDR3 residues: CASSVSAAGTDTQYF. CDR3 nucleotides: TGTGCCAGCAGCGTATCGGCGGCGGGCACAGATACGCAGTATTTT.

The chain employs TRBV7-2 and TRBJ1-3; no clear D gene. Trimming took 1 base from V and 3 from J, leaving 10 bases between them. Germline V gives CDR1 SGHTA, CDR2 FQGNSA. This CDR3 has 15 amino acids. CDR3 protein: CASSLGPADGNTIYF. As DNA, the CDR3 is TGTGCCAGCAGCTTAGGGCCAGCGGATGGAAACACCATATATTTT.

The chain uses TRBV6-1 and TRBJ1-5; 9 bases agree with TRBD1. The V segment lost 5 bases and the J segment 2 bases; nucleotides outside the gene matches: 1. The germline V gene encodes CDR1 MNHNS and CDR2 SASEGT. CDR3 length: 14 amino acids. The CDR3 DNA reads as TGTGCCAGCAGTCGGGACAGGGGCAATCAGCCCCAGCATTTT. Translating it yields CASSRDRGNQPQHF.

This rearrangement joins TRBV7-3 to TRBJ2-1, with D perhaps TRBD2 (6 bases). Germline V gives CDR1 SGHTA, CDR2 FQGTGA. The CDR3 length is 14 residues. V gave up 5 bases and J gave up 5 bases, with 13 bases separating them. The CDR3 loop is CASSPGERNNEQFF. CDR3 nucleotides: TGTGCCAGCAGCCCGGGGGAGCGGAACAATGAGCAGTTCTTC.

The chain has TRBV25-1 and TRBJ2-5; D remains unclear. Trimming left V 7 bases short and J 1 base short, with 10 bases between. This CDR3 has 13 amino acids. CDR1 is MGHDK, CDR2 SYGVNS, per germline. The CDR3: CASTAWSQETQYF. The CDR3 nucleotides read TGTGCCAGCACCGCCTGGAGCCAAGAGACCCAGTACTTC.